This T cell receptor (beta chain) was captured by sequencing in a study of T cells after yellow fever vaccination. Generation of TCR cDNA used 5'RACE template switching (which added a universal primer site and UMIs). One entry per CDR3 protein results from TCRdb running MiXCR on the 5' RACE reads. The sample has approximately 250,000 distinct CDR3 sequences, 3.6% seen once; the top ten hold 15% to 20%. The CDR3 contains 13 residues. V gave up 4 bases and J gave up 8 bases, with 13 bases separating them. Germline V CDR1 and CDR2: MNHNS, SASEGT. This clonotype was observed many times. The target antigen is unknown. Study-level results: Few clonotypes appeared in both CD4 and CD8 compartments. FACS-sorted repertoires could harbor abundant contaminating bulk-population clonotypes.

The sequence was collected from a man between 18 and 29 years old who received the YFV17D yellow fever vaccine. The sequenced sample was PBMCs, obtained 15 days after the yellow fever booster vaccination. V gene TRBV6-1 combines with J gene TRBJ2-3, with D possibly matching TRBD2 (5 bases). The CDR3 spells CASSARRDGTQYF. Here the CDR3 DNA reads TGTGCCAGCAGTGCCCGACGGGATGGTACGCAGTATTTT.